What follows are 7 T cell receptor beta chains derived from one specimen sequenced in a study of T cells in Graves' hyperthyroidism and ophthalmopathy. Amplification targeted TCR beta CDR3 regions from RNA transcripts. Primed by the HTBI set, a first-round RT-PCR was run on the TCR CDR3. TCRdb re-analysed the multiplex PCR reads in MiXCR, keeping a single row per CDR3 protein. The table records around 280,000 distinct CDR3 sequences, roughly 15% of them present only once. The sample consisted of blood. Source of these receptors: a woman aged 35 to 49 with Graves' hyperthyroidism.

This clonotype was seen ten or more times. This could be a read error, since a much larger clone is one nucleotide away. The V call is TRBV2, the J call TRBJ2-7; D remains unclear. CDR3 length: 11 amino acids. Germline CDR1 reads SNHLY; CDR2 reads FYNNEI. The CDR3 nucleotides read TGTGCCAGCGGTGAAAACTACGAGCAGTACTTC. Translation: CASGENYEQYF.

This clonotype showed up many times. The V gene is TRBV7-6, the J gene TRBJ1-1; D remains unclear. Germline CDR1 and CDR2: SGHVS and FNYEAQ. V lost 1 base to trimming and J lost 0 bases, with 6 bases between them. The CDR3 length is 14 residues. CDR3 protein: CASSLGHLNTEAFF. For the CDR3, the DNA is TGTGCCAGCAGCTTAGGACACCTGAACACTGAAGCTTTCTTT.

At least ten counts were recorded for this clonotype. The CDR3 protein is CASSYGATHQPQHF. CDR3 coding DNA: TGTGCCAGCAGTTACGGGGCCACCCATCAGCCCCAGCATTTT. V and J are TRBV6-5 and TRBJ1-5, with D maybe TRBD1 (5 bases). The CDR3 extends over 14 amino acids. Germline lookup yields CDR1 MNHEY and CDR2 SVGAGI. The V end was cut by 2 bases, the J end by 5 bases, with 10 bases between.

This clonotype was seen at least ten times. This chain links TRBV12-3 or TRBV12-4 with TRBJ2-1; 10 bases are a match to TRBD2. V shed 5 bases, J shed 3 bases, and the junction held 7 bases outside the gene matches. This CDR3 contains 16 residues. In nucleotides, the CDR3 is TGTGCCAGCAGTGATCTAGCGGGAGCGGACTACAATGAGCAGTTCTTC. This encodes CASSDLAGADYNEQFF.

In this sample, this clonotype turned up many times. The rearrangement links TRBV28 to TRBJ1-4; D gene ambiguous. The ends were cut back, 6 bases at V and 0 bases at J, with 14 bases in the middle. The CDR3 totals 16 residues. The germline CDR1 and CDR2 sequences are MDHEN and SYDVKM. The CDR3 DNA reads TGTGCCAGCAGCGACGCGTTGGGTGCAACTAATGAAAAACTGTTTTTT. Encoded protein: CASSDALGATNEKLFF.

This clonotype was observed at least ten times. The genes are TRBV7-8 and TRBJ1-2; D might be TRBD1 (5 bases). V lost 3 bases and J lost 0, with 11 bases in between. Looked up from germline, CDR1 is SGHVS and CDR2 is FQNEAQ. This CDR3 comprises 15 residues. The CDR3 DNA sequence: TGTGCCAGCAGCTTGAACAGGCAAACTAACTATGGCTACACCTTC. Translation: CASSLNRQTNYGYTF.

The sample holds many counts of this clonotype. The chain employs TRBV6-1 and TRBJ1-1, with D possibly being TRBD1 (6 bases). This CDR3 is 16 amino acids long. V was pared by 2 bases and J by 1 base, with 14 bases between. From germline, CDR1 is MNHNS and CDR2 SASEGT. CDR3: CASSELFPGQNTEAFF. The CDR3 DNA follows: TGTGCCAGCAGTGAATTATTTCCGGGACAGAACACTGAAGCTTTCTTT.